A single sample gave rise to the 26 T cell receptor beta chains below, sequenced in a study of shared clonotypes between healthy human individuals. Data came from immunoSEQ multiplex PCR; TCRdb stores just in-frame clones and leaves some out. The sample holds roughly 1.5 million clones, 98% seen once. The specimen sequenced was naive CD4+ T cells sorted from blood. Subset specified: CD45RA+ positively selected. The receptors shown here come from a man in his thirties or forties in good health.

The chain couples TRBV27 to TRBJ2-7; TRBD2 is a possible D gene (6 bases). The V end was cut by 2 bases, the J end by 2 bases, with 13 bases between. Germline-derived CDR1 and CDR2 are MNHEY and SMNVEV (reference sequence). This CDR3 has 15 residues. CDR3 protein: CASSLGQGGTYEQYF. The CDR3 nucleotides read TGTGCCAGCAGTTTAGGTCAGGGAGGAACCTACGAGCAGTACTTC.

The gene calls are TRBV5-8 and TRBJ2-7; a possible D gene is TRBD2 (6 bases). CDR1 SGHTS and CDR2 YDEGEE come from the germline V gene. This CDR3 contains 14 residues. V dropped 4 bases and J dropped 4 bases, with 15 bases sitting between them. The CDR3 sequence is CASSEDYGRYEQYF. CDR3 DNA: TGTGCCAGCAGCGAGGACTATGGAAGGTACGAGCAGTACTTC.

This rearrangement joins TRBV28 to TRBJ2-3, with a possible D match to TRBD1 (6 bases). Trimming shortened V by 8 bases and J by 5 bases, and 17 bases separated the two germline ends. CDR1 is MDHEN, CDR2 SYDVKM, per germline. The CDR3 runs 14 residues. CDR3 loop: CASSFRGVQDTQYF. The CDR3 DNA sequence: TGTGCCAGCTCCTTCAGGGGAGTCCAAGATACGCAGTATTTT.

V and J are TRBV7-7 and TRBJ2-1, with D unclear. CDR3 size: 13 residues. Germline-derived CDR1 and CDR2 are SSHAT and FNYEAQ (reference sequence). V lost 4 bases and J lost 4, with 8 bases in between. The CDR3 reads CASSSDTYNEQFF. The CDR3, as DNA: TGTGCCAGCAGCTCCGACACATACAATGAGCAGTTCTTC.

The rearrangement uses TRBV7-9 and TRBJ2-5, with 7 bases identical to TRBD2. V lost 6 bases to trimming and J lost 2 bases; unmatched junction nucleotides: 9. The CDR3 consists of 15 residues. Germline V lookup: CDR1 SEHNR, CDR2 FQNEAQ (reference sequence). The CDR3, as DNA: TGTGCCAGCAGTCAGGGACTAACCCCTCAAGAGACCCAGTACTTC. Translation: CASSQGLTPQETQYF. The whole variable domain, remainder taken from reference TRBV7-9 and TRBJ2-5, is DTGVSQNPRHKITKRGQNVTFRCDPISEHNRLYWYRQTLGQGPEFLTYFQNEAQLEKSRLLSDRFSAERPKGSFSTLEIQRTEQGDSAMYLCASSQGLTPQETQYFGPGTRLLVL.

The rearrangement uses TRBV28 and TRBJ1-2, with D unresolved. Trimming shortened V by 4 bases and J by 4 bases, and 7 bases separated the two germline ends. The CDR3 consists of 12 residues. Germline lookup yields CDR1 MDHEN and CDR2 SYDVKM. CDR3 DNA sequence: TGTGCCAGCAGTTCTACACGCTATGGCTACACCTTC. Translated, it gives CASSSTRYGYTF.

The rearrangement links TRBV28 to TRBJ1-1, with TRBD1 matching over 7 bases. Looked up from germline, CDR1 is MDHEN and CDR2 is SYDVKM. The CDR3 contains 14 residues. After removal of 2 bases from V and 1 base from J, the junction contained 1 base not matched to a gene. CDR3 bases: TGTGCCAGCAGTTTAAGACAGGGGAACACTGAAGCTTTCTTT. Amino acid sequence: CASSLRQGNTEAFF.

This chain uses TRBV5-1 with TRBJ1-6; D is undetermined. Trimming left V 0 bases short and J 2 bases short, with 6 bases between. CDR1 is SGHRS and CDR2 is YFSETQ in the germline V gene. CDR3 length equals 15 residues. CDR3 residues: CASSLGVTYNSPLHF. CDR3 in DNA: TGCGCCAGCAGCTTGGGGGTAACCTATAATTCACCCCTCCACTTT.

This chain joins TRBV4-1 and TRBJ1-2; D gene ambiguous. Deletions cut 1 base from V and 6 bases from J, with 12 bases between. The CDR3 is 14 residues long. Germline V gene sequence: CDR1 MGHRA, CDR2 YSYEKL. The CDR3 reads CASSQALQSHGYTF. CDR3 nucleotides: TGCGCCAGCAGCCAAGCATTACAGAGTCATGGCTACACCTTC.

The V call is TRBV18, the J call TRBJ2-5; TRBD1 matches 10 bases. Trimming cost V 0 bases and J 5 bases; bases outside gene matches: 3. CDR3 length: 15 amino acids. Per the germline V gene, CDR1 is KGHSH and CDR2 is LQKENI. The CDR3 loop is CASSPPTGGWETQYF. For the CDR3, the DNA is TGTGCCAGCTCACCACCGACAGGGGGCTGGGAGACCCAGTACTTC. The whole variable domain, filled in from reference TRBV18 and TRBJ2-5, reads NAGVMQNPRHLVRRRGQEARLRCSPMKGHSHVYWYRQLPEEGLKFMVYLQKENIIDESGMPKERFSAEFPKEGPSILRIQQVVRGDSAAYFCASSPPTGGWETQYFGPGTRLLVL.

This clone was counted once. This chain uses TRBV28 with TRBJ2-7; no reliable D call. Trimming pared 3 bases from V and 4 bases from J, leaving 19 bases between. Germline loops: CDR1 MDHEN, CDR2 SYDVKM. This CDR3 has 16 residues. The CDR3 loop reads CASSFVRPNAYYEQYF. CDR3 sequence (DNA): TGTGCCAGCAGTTTCGTACGGCCAAACGCCTATTACGAGCAGTACTTC.

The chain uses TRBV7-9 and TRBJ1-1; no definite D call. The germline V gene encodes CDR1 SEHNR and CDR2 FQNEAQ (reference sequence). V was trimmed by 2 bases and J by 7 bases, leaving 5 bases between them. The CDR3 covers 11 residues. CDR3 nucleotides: TGTGCCAGCAGCTTATTACATGAAGCTTTCTTT. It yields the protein CASSLLHEAFF.

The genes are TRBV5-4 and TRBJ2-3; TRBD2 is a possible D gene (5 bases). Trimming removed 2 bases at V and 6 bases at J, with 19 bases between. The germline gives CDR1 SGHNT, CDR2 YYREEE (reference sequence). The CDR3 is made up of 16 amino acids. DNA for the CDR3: TGTGCCAGCAGCTTAAGCCTAGCTACCTCGTTCGATACGCAGTATTTT. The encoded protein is CASSLSLATSFDTQYF.

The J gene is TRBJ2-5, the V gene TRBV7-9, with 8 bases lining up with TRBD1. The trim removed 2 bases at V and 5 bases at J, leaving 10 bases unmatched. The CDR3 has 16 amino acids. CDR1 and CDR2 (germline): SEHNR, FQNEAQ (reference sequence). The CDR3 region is CASSLWAGGGWETQYF. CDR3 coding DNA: TGTGCCAGCAGCTTATGGGCAGGGGGCGGATGGGAGACCCAGTACTTC.

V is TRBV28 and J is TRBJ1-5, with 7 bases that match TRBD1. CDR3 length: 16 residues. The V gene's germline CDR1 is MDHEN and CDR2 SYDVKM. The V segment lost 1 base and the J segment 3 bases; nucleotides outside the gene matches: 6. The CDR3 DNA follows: TGTGCCAGCAGTTTATCGGGAGGGGGCAACAATCAGCCCCAGCATTTT. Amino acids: CASSLSGGGNNQPQHF.

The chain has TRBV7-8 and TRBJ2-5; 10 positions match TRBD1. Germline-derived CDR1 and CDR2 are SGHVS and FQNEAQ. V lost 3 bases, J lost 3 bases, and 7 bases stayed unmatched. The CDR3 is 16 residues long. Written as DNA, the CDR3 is TGTGCCAGCAGCTTCGAGGGACAGGGGCGGGAAGAGACCCAGTACTTC. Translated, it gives CASSFEGQGREETQYF.

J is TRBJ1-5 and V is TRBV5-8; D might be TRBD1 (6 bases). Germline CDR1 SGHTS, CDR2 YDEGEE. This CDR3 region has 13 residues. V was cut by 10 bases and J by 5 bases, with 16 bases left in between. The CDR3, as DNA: TGTGCCCCAGGGGACCCCACAGATCAGCCCCAGCATTTT. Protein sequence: CAPGDPTDQPQHF.

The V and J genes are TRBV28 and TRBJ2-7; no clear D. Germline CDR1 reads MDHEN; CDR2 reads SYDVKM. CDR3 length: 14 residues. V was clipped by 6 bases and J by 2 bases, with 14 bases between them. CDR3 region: CASSTHGRTYEQYF. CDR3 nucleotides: TGTGCCAGCAGCACACATGGACGGACCTACGAGCAGTACTTC.

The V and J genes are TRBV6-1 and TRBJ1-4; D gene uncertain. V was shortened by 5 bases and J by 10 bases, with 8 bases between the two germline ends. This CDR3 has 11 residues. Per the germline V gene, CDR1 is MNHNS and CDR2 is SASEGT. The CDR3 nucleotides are TGTGCCAGCAGTTACAAGGGAAAACTGTTTTTT. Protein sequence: CASSYKGKLFF.

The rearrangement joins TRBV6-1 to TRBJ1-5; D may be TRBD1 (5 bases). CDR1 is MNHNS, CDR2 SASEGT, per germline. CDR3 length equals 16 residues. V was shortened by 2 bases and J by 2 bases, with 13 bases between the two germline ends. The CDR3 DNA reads TGTGCCAGCAGTGAATGGAGGGGTTGGGGCAATCAGCCCCAGCATTTT. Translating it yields CASSEWRGWGNQPQHF.

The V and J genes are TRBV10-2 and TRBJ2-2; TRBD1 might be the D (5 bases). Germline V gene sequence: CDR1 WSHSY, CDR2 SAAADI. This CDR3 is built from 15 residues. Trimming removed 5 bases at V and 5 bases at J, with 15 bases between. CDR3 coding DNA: TGCGCCAGCAGTAGTAAGGGGCTGAGAACCGGGGAGCTGTTTTTT. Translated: CASSSKGLRTGELFF.

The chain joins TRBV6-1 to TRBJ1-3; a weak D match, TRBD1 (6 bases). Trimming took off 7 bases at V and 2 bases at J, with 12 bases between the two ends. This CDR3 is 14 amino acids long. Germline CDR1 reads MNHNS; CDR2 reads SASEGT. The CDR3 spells CASMSRGAGNTIYF. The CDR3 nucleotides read TGTGCCAGCATGTCCAGGGGCGCTGGAAACACCATATATTTT.

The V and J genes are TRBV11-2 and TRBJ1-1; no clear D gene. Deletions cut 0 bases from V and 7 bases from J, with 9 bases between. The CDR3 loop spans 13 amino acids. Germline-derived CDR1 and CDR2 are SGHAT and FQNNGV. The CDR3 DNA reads TGTGCCAGCAGCTTAGATTTGGGGAATGAAGCTTTCTTT. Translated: CASSLDLGNEAFF.

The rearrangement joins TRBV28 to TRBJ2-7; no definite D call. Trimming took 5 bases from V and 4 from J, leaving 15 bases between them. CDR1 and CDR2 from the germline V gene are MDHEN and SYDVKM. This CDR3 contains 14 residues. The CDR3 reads CASSPGVGPYEQYF. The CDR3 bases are TGTGCCAGCAGTCCCGGAGTTGGACCATACGAGCAGTACTTC.

As DNA, the CDR3 is TGTGCCAGCAGCTTAGGTAACAGGGGGCCACAGAACACTGAAGCTTTCTTT. It specifies CASSLGNRGPQNTEAFF. V gene TRBV7-9 combines with J gene TRBJ1-1; 9 bases line up with TRBD1. Germline-derived CDR1 and CDR2 are SEHNR and FQNEAQ (reference sequence). Unmatched junction bases numbered 7, after V lost 1 base and J lost 1 base. The CDR3 length is 17 residues. Filled out from reference TRBV7-9 and TRBJ1-1, the complete variable domain reads DTGVSQNPRHKITKRGQNVTFRCDPISEHNRLYWYRQTLGQGPEFLTYFQNEAQLEKSRLLSDRFSAERPKGSFSTLEIQRTEQGDSAMYLCASSLGNRGPQNTEAFFGQGTRLTVV.

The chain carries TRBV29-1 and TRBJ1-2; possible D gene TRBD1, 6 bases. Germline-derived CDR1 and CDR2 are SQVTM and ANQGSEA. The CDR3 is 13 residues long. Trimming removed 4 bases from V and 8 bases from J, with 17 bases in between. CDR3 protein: CSVGTVSRYGYTF. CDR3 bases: TGCAGCGTTGGGACAGTTAGCCGGTACGGCTACACCTTC.